This T cell receptor (beta chain) was observed in a study of blood T cell repertoires in COVID-19. The wider study: Material from acute and convalescent COVID-19 was sourced from the United States, Italy and Spain. The cDNA or gDNA used as material had been derived from T cells, B-cell-depleted T cells, or PBMCs.

V was clipped by 4 bases and J by 0 bases, with 20 bases between them. Germline-derived CDR1 and CDR2 are LGHNA and YSLEER. CDR3 size: 18 residues. Original processing methods: Amplified reference gene primers provided the basis for estimating nucleated cell counts. The repertoire was sequenced with immunoSEQ multiplex PCR; TCRdb's copy has only in-frame clones and lacks some. Clone size and the V and J calls come from that table; the DNA yielded D and trimming. The profile covers just under 20,000 clones, with roughly 84% appearing a single time and around 31% taken by the ten largest. This clonotype was obtained from a human donor with active COVID-19. The donor label of this sample is uncertain. The source material was peripheral blood. This chain joins TRBV4-3 and TRBJ2-3; unclear D gene. The CDR3 loop is CASSLSRITFTSTDTQYF. In nucleotides, the CDR3 is TGCGCCAGCAGCCTCTCGAGAATCACCTTTACTAGCACAGATACGCAGTATTTT.